One sample yielded the 3 T cell receptor beta chains listed below, sequenced in a study of T cells in localized non-small cell lung cancer. This table comes from immunoSEQ multiplex PCR, and its TCRdb copy is limited to in-frame clones, with some not included. This table holds 20,000 to 30,000 clones, around 88% found once. The sample here was peripheral blood, taken before any cancer treatment. The receptors originated from a female donor over 55 with stage I lung adenocarcinoma.

The chain carries TRBV19 and TRBJ1-5; D unclear. The CDR3 totals 15 residues. Trimming took 5 bases from V and 0 from J, leaving 11 bases between them. Germline loops: CDR1 LNHDA, CDR2 SQIVND (reference sequence). The CDR3 DNA sequence: TGTGCCAGTAGTGCATCCGGGAATAGCAATCAGCCCCAGCATTTT. Protein: CASSASGNSNQPQHF.

This chain links TRBV2 with TRBJ1-2; TRBD1 agrees at 8 bases. The CDR3 covers 15 residues. Trimming at V came to 4 bases and at J to 4 bases, leaving 8 bases not matched to a gene. Germline CDR1 is SNHLY and CDR2 is FYNNEI. The CDR3 DNA is TGTGCCAGCAGTGTTCAGGGGGCGAAGGGCTATGGCTACACCTTC. This sequence encodes CASSVQGAKGYGYTF.

V gene TRBV5-1 combines with J gene TRBJ2-5; 9 bases fit TRBD1. V was clipped by 4 bases and J by 5 bases; unmatched bases: 6. This CDR3 contains 14 residues. CDR1 and CDR2 (germline): SGHRS, YFSETQ. CDR3 sequence reads: CASSETGGLETQYF. CDR3 DNA: TGCGCCAGCAGCGAGACAGGGGGATTGGAGACCCAGTACTTC.